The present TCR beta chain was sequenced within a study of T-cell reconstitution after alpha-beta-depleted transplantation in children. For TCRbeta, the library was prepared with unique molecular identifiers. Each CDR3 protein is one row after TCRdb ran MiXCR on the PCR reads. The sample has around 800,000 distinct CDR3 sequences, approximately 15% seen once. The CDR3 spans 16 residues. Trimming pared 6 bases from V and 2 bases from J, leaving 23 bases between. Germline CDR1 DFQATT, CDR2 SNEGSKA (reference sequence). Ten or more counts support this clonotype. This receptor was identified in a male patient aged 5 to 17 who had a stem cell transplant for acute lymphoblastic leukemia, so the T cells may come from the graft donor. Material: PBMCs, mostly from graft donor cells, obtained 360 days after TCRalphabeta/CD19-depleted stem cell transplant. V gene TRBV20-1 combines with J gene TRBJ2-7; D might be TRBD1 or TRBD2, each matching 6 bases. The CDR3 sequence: CSALIRARGLTYEQYF. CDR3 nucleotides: TGCAGTGCCCTTATTCGAGCCAGGGGACTCACCTACGAGCAGTACTTC.